The next 7 T cell receptor beta chains were all read from a single sample in a study of blood T cell repertoires in COVID-19. Repertoires were generated with immunoSEQ multiplex PCR, while TCRdb's copy carries only in-frame clones and drops some. Among tens of thousands of clones, roughly 82% were seen once, and the ten largest hold 11%. Sample: peripheral blood. The receptors were sampled from a man aged 50 or older with acute or convalescent COVID-19.

The chain carries TRBV6-5 and TRBJ2-7; 8 bases line up with TRBD1. Looked up from germline, CDR1 is MNHEY and CDR2 is SVGAGI. Trimming took 0 bases from V and 6 from J; bases not matched to a gene: 7. This CDR3 is built from 15 residues. The CDR3 spells CASSYSRTGSIEQYF. CDR3 nucleotides: TGTGCCAGCAGTTACTCCCGGACAGGGTCAATCGAGCAGTACTTC.

V gene TRBV24-1 combines with J gene TRBJ2-3; TRBD2 agrees at 7 bases. In germline, CDR1 is KGHDR, CDR2 SFDVKD. The CDR3 length is 14 residues. V gave up 4 bases and J gave up 2 bases; unmatched junction bases: 2. The DNA for the CDR3 is TGTGCCACCAGTGACAGGGACTACACAGATACGCAGTATTTT. Protein: CATSDRDYTDTQYF.

The rearrangement links TRBV10-3 to TRBJ1-2, with a tentative D call TRBD1 (5 bases). Deletions cut 6 bases from V and 2 bases from J, with 7 bases between. The CDR3 has 12 residues. Germline values: CDR1 ENHRY, CDR2 SYGVKD. As DNA, the CDR3 is TGTGCCATCAGCCAGGGAAACTATGGCTACACCTTC. This encodes CAISQGNYGYTF.

This chain links TRBV13 with TRBJ1-1; TRBD1 is a possible D gene (5 bases). Germline V lookup: CDR1 PRHDT, CDR2 FYEKMQ (reference sequence). The CDR3 contains 16 residues. Deletions cut 7 bases from V and 1 base from J, with 19 bases between. DNA of the CDR3: TGTGCCAGCACGGAAGTGTCTAAAGGGGCGAACACTGAAGCTTTCTTT. Protein: CASTEVSKGANTEAFF.

The J gene is TRBJ2-5, the V gene TRBV5-4; 8 nucleotides align to TRBD1. This CDR3 has 15 amino acids. Germline V lookup: CDR1 SGHNT, CDR2 YYREEE (reference sequence). The V gene end was trimmed by 4 bases and the J gene end by 1 base; junction bases not matched to a gene: 6. The DNA of the CDR3 is TGTGCCAGCAGCACCTTAACAGGGGGCCAAGAGACCCAGTACTTC. Translated: CASSTLTGGQETQYF.

A remark on this clone: Other DNA sequences of this sample code for an identical CDR3. V usage is TRBV27 and J usage is TRBJ1-5, with 7 bases identical to TRBD1. The CDR3 sequence is 13 residues long. In germline, CDR1 is MNHEY, CDR2 SMNVEV (reference sequence). V gave up 2 bases and J gave up 7 bases; unmatched junction bases: 2. CDR3 in amino acids: CASSLQGGQPQHF. The CDR3 coding sequence is TGTGCCAGCAGTTTACAGGGGGGACAGCCCCAGCATTTT.

The gene calls are TRBV19 and TRBJ1-6, with 8 positions matching TRBD1. This CDR3 region has 13 residues. J was trimmed by 8 bases and V by 6 bases; bases with no gene match: 3. CDR1 is LNHDA and CDR2 is SQIVND in the germline V gene (reference sequence). CDR3 sequence reads: CASRGTGYSPLHF. The CDR3 DNA reads TGTGCCAGTAGGGGGACAGGCTATTCACCCCTCCACTTT.